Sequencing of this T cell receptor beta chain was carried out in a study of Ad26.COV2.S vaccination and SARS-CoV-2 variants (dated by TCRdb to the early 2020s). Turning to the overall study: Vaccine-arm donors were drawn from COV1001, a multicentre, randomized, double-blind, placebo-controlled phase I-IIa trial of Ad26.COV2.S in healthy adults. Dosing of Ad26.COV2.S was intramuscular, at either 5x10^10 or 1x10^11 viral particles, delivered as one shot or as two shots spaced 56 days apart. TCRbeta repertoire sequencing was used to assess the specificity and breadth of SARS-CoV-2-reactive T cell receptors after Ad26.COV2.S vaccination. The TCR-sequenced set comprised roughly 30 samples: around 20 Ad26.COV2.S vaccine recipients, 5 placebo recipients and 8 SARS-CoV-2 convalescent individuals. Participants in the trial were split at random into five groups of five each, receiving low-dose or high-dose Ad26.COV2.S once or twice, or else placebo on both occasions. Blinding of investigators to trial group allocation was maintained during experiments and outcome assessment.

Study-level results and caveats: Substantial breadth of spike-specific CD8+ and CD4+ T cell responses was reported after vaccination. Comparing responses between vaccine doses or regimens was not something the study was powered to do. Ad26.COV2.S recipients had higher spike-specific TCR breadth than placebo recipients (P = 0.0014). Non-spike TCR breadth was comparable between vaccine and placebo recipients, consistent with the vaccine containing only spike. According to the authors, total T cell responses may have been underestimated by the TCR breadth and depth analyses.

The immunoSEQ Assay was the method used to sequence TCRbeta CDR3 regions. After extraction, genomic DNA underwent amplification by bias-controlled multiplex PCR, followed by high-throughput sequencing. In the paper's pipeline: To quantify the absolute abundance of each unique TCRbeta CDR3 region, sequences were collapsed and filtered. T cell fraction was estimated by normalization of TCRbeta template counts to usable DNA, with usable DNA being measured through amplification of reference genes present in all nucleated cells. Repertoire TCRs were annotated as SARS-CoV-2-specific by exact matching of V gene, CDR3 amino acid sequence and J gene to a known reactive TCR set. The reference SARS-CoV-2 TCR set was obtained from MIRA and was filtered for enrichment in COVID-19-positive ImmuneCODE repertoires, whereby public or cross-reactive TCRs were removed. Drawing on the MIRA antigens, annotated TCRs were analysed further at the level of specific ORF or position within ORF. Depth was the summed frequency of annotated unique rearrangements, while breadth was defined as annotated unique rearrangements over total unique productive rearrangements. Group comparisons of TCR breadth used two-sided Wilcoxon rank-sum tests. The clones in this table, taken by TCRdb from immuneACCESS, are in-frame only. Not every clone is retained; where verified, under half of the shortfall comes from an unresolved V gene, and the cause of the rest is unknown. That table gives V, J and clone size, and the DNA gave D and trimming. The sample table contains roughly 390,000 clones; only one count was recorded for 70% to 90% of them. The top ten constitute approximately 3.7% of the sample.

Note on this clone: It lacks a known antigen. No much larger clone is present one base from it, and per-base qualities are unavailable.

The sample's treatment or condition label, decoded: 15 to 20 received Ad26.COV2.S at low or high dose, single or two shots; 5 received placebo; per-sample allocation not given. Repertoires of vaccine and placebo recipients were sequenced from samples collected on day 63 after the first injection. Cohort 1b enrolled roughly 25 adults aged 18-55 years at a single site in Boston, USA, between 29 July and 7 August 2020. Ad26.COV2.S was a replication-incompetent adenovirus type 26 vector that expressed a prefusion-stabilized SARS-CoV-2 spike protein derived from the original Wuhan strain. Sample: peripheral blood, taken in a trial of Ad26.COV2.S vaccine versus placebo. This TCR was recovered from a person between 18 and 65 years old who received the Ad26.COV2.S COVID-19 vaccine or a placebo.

CDR3 sequence: CASSQSRVRQETQYF. The bases are TGCGCCAGCAGTCAATCGCGGGTCAGGCAAGAGACCCAGTACTTC. The V and J segments used are TRBV23-1 and TRBJ2-5, with a weak D call of TRBD2 (5 bases match). TRBV23-1 is labeled an ORF, and its function is uncertain. The cysteine opens and the phenylalanine closes a CDR3 of 15 amino acids. The kept DNA is CDR3 alone, 45 bases in frame from the first base. The junction shows trimming of 0 bases on V and 2 bases on J, plus 10 bases between the germline ends.